Reported below is one T cell receptor beta chain. Its antigen is unknown. The germline gives CDR1 MNHEY, CDR2 SVGEGT. CDR3 size: 16 residues. Unmatched junction bases numbered 12, after V lost 8 bases and J lost 0 bases. The data are from a study of blood T cells in healthy people across ages. General study results and limits: Because sorting was not performed, PBMCs prevented conclusive naive versus antigen-experienced comparison.

A second PCR, run for roughly 6 to 11 cycles, used a sample-barcoded 5' primer plus a J-beta primer mix. MiXCR, run by TCRdb on the 5' RACE reads, gives a single entry per CDR3 protein. The sample contains about 1.5 million distinct CDR3 sequences, under 55% of which appear only once. This chain joins TRBV6-2 or TRBV6-3 and TRBJ1-2; the match to TRBD1 covers 7 bases. The sample taken for sequencing was blood. The sequence derives from a woman aged 18-30 years in good health. Here the CDR3 DNA reads TGTGCCAGCTCCAGGAGGACAGGACCTTCTAACTATGGCTACACCTTC. Translated, it gives CASSRRTGPSNYGYTF.